This entry describes one T cell receptor (beta chain). The specificity of this receptor is unknown. There are no base qualities to consult, and no much larger clone falls within one base. Its CDR3 holds 17 amino acids, cysteine through phenylalanine. The retained sequence is limited to the CDR3, 51 bases, with the frame set at the first base. A distance of 18 bases separates the germline ends of V and J, which lose 0 bases and 6 bases respectively. The germline V gene supplies CDR1 LGHNA and CDR2 YNFKEQ. The record originates from a study of Ad26.COV2.S vaccination and SARS-CoV-2 variants (TCRdb year 2021). Study-wide context: Donors in the vaccine arm were drawn from COV1001, a phase I-IIa trial of Ad26.COV2.S in healthy adults that was multicentre, randomized, double-blind and placebo-controlled. Trial participants were randomized into five groups of five: low-dose or high-dose Ad26.COV2.S given once or twice, or placebo on both occasions. Investigators did not know the trial group allocation while performing experiments and assessing outcomes. Sequencing of the TCRbeta repertoire served to evaluate the specificity and breadth of SARS-CoV-2-reactive T cell receptors following Ad26.COV2.S vaccination. Ad26.COV2.S was administered intramuscularly at a dose of 5x10^10 or 1x10^11 viral particles, either as one shot or as two shots given 56 days apart. A total of 32 samples were included in the TCR-sequenced set, comprising around 19 Ad26.COV2.S vaccine recipients, 5 placebo recipients and 8 SARS-CoV-2 convalescent individuals.

Overall study results and their limits: After vaccination, spike-specific CD8+ and CD4+ T cell responses were reported to show substantial breadth. Comparable non-spike TCR breadth was observed between vaccine and placebo recipients, consistent with only spike being contained in the vaccine. Compared with placebo recipients, Ad26.COV2.S recipients showed higher spike-specific TCR breadth (P = 0.0014). Comparing responses between vaccine doses or regimens was not something the study was powered to do. The authors noted that the TCR breadth and depth analyses may have underestimated total T cell responses.

This sample's treatment or condition label indicates: around 19 received Ad26.COV2.S at low or high dose, single or two shots; several received placebo; per-sample allocation not given. Repertoires of vaccine and placebo recipients were sequenced from samples collected on day 63 after the first injection. In Cohort 1b, 25 to 30 adults aged 18-55 years were enrolled at a single site in Boston, USA, between 29 July and 7 August 2020. As a vaccine, Ad26.COV2.S was a replication-incompetent adenovirus type 26 vector that expressed a prefusion-stabilized SARS-CoV-2 spike protein derived from the original Wuhan strain. The immunoSEQ Assay was the method used to sequence TCRbeta CDR3 regions. After extraction, genomic DNA underwent amplification by bias-controlled multiplex PCR, followed by high-throughput sequencing. On the study's bioinformatics: To quantify the absolute abundance of each unique TCRbeta CDR3 region, sequences were collapsed and filtered. T cell fraction was estimated by normalizing TCRbeta template counts to usable DNA, which was measured by amplifying reference genes present in all nucleated cells. Repertoire TCRs were annotated as SARS-CoV-2-specific when V gene, CDR3 amino acid sequence and J gene were exactly matched to a known reactive TCR set. The reference SARS-CoV-2 TCR set was derived from MIRA and filtered for enrichment in COVID-19-positive ImmuneCODE repertoires, a step that removed public or cross-reactive TCRs. Based on the MIRA antigens, annotated TCRs were further analysed at the level of specific ORF or position within ORF. Depth was the summed frequency of annotated unique rearrangements, while breadth was defined as annotated unique rearrangements over total unique productive rearrangements. Two-sided Wilcoxon rank-sum tests were applied when comparing TCR breadth between groups. As stored in TCRdb, this immuneACCESS dataset retains in-frame rearrangements with V and J assigned. A fraction of the clones does not appear; measured against another copy, unresolved V genes explain less than half of the discrepancy, and the remainder lacks a known reason. V and J calls and clone size are given by that table; D and trimming were obtained from the DNA. The sample table lists 350,000 to 500,000 clones, about nine tenths of them with a count of one. The top ten clones comprise roughly 3.9% of the sample.

This TCR was sampled from a person aged 18-60 years who received the Ad26.COV2.S COVID-19 vaccine or a placebo. The sequences come from peripheral blood, collected in a trial of Ad26.COV2.S vaccine versus placebo. The chain was built from TRBV4-2 and TRBJ2-1; the D gene is possibly TRBD1, with 6 bases matching. In nucleotides, the sequence is TGTGCCAGCAGCCAAGATGCCCCTTCGGCCAGGGGCAATGAGCAGTTCTTC. Its protein is CASSQDAPSARGNEQFF.